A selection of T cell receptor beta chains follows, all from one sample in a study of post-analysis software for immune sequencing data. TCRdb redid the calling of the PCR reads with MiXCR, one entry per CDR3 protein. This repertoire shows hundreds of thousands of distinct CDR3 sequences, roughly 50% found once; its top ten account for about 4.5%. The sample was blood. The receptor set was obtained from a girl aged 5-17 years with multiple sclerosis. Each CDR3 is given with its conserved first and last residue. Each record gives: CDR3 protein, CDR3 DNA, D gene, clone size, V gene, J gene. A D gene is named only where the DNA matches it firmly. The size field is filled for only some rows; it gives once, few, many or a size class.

cdr3_aa: CASSFDLGQDSTDTQYF
cdr3_nt: TGTGCCAGCAGCTTCGACTTGGGTCAAGACAGCACAGATACGCAGTATTTT
d_call: .
clone_size: few
v_call: TRBV7-8
j_call: TRBJ2-3

cdr3_aa: CASSLANSGTDTQYF
cdr3_nt: TGTGCCAGCAGTTTAGCAAACTCAGGCACAGATACGCAGTATTTT
d_call: .
clone_size: few
v_call: TRBV28
j_call: TRBJ2-3

cdr3_aa: CSARGRADTEAFF
cdr3_nt: TGCAGTGCTAGAGGCAGGGCTGACACTGAAGCTTTCTTT
d_call: .
clone_size: few
v_call: TRBV20-1
j_call: TRBJ1-1

cdr3_aa: CASSGAGTSGSPSLLAKNIQYF
cdr3_nt: TGTGCCAGTAGTGGAGCGGGGACTAGCGGGAGTCCGTCCCTTCTAGCCAAAAACATTCAGTACTTC
d_call: TRBD2
clone_size: once
v_call: TRBV19
j_call: TRBJ2-4

cdr3_aa: CAAQGTGGSEQYF
cdr3_nt: TGTGCCGCACAAGGGACAGGGGGATCGGAGCAGTACTTC
d_call: TRBD1
clone_size: .
v_call: TRBV7-9
j_call: TRBJ2-5

cdr3_aa: CASTLAGNTEAFF
cdr3_nt: TGTGCCAGCACCTTAGCGGGGAACACTGAAGCTTTCTTT
d_call: .
clone_size: .
v_call: TRBV12-3/TRBV12-4
j_call: TRBJ1-1

cdr3_aa: CASSLGTGMGEQYF
cdr3_nt: TGCGCCAGCAGTTTAGGGACAGGGATGGGCGAGCAGTACTTC
d_call: TRBD1
clone_size: few
v_call: TRBV6-6
j_call: TRBJ2-7

cdr3_aa: CSASPAETQYF
cdr3_nt: TGCAGTGCTAGCCCTGCAGAGACCCAGTACTTC
d_call: .
clone_size: .
v_call: TRBV20-1
j_call: TRBJ2-5

cdr3_aa: CASGLVNGTGRNIQYF
cdr3_nt: TGTGCTAGTGGTTTGGTCAACGGGACAGGGCGGAACATTCAGTACTTC
d_call: TRBD1
clone_size: .
v_call: TRBV12-5
j_call: TRBJ2-4

cdr3_aa: CASSILAGGTPTTYEQYF
cdr3_nt: TGTGCCAGCAGTATACTAGCGGGAGGCACCCCCACGACCTACGAGCAGTACTTC
d_call: TRBD2
clone_size: .
v_call: TRBV27
j_call: TRBJ2-7

cdr3_aa: CASPGDSYGYTF
cdr3_nt: TGTGCCAGCCCCGGTGACAGCTATGGCTACACCTTC
d_call: .
clone_size: few
v_call: TRBV12-3/TRBV12-4
j_call: TRBJ1-2

cdr3_aa: CASSVSDMGQGAGEQYF
cdr3_nt: TGTGCCAGCAGCGTAAGTGATATGGGACAGGGGGCCGGAGAGCAGTACTTC
d_call: TRBD1
clone_size: .
v_call: TRBV9
j_call: TRBJ2-5

cdr3_aa: CASRRAGGLVEQYF
cdr3_nt: TGTGCCAGCAGACGAGCGGGAGGGTTGGTCGAGCAGTACTTC
d_call: TRBD2
clone_size: few
v_call: TRBV6-2/TRBV6-3
j_call: TRBJ2-7

cdr3_aa: CASSLVVRGRQGALEQYF
cdr3_nt: TGCGCCAGCAGCTTGGTCGTTCGTGGGAGACAGGGGGCGCTCGAGCAGTACTTC
d_call: TRBD1
clone_size: .
v_call: TRBV5-1
j_call: TRBJ2-7

cdr3_aa: CASSSRRERNIQYF
cdr3_nt: TGTGCCAGCAGCTCCCGGCGGGAGCGAAACATTCAGTACTTC
d_call: TRBD2
clone_size: .
v_call: TRBV7-6
j_call: TRBJ2-4

cdr3_aa: CASTLSGGSYNSPLHF
cdr3_nt: TGTGCCAGCACCCTTTCAGGGGGCAGTTATAATTCACCCCTCCACTTT
d_call: TRBD1
clone_size: few
v_call: TRBV7-2
j_call: TRBJ1-6

cdr3_aa: CASSLFPDGDNSPLHF
cdr3_nt: TGCGCCAGCAGCTTATTCCCGGACGGAGATAATTCACCCCTCCACTTT
d_call: .
clone_size: .
v_call: TRBV5-1
j_call: TRBJ1-6

cdr3_aa: CASSESGRVYGYTF
cdr3_nt: TGCGCCAGCAGTGAGTCGGGAAGGGTCTATGGCTACACCTTC
d_call: .
clone_size: once
v_call: TRBV10-2
j_call: TRBJ1-2

cdr3_aa: CAWGISDRDGYGYTF
cdr3_nt: TGTGCCTGGGGTATCTCCGACAGGGATGGCTATGGCTACACCTTC
d_call: TRBD1
clone_size: few
v_call: TRBV30
j_call: TRBJ1-2

cdr3_aa: CASSLGTSGSHEQYF
cdr3_nt: TGTGCCAGCAGCTTGGGGACTAGCGGATCACACGAGCAGTACTTC
d_call: TRBD2
clone_size: .
v_call: TRBV7-9
j_call: TRBJ2-7

cdr3_aa: CSVRSVYYEQYF
cdr3_nt: TGCAGCGTCCGATCGGTCTACTACGAGCAGTACTTC
d_call: .
clone_size: .
v_call: TRBV29-1
j_call: TRBJ2-7

cdr3_aa: CASSLDGKSYEQYF
cdr3_nt: TGCGCCAGCAGCTTGGACGGCAAATCCTACGAGCAGTACTTC
d_call: .
clone_size: few
v_call: TRBV5-1
j_call: TRBJ2-7